These 18 T cell receptor beta chains share one sample of origin, sequenced in a study of T cell repertoires in cytomegalovirus infection. A single record per CDR3 protein comes from TCRdb applying MiXCR to the reads. The repertoire holds about 300,000 distinct CDR3 sequences, with around 10% as singletons. The sequenced sample was PBMCs. The source is a human donor in good health (CMV status not recorded). Some clones in this sample may be carry-over from other donors' samples.

This clonotype was counted many times. The V call is TRBV6-2 or TRBV6-3, the J call TRBJ2-7; TRBD1 matches 7 bases. CDR3 length equals 15 residues. Germline CDR1 is MNHEY and CDR2 is SVGEGT. V lost 2 bases to trimming and J lost 5 bases; unmatched junction nucleotides: 9. This CDR3 is CASSYVAQGKDEQYV. CDR3 DNA: TGTGCCAGCAGTTACGTCGCACAGGGGAAGGACGAGCAGTACGTC.

This clonotype showed up just a few times. This rearrangement joins TRBV20-1 to TRBJ1-4, with TRBD1 matching over 8 bases. CDR3 length equals 15 residues. Germline V lookup: CDR1 DFQATT, CDR2 SNEGSKA (reference sequence). V lost 0 bases to trimming and J lost 3 bases; unmatched junction nucleotides: 3. The CDR3 loop reads CSARDTTGANEKLFF. DNA of the CDR3: TGCAGTGCTAGAGATACGACAGGGGCTAATGAAAAACTGTTTTTT.

There are many counts of this clonotype. The chain employs TRBV6-5 and TRBJ1-4; D gene ambiguous. The germline CDR1 and CDR2 sequences are MNHEY and SVGAGI. This CDR3 has 14 amino acids. Between the trimmed V and J ends, which lost 7 bases and 4 bases, there was a span of 13 bases. CDR3 residues: CASIKETNNEKLFF. Written as DNA, the CDR3 is TGTGCCAGCATCAAAGAGACTAATAATGAAAAACTGTTTTTT.

This clonotype was counted ten times or more. This chain links TRBV20-1 with TRBJ1-2, with unresolved D. The CDR3 totals 13 residues. V dropped 6 bases and J dropped 1 base, with 12 bases sitting between them. CDR1 DFQATT and CDR2 SNEGSKA come from the germline V gene (reference sequence). This chain's CDR3 is CSAIQVLNYGYTF. The CDR3 DNA sequence: TGCAGTGCCATTCAAGTGCTTAACTATGGCTACACCTTC.

This clonotype was seen ten or more times. The rearrangement joins TRBV6-2 or TRBV6-3 to TRBJ1-1; possibly TRBD1 for D (6 bases). V gave up 3 bases and J gave up 5 bases, with 13 bases separating them. The germline CDR1 and CDR2 sequences are MNHEY and SVGEGT. This CDR3 contains 14 residues. In DNA form, the CDR3 reads TGTGCCAGCAGTTATGCGGGGGCGAAAACTGAAGCTTTCTTT. Protein product: CASSYAGAKTEAFF.

This clonotype has a handful of counts. The rearrangement uses TRBV2 and TRBJ2-7, with a possible D match to TRBD2 (5 bases). The V gene's germline CDR1 is SNHLY and CDR2 FYNNEI. The V gene lost 7 bases and the J gene lost 6 bases, with 19 bases spanning the gap. The CDR3 covers 14 residues. This chain's CDR3 is CASKVKAYGVEQYV. In DNA, the CDR3 is TGTGCCAGCAAAGTGAAGGCTTACGGGGTCGAGCAGTACGTC.

The table lists this clonotype with many counts. V usage is TRBV19 and J usage is TRBJ1-2; D is unresolved. CDR3 length: 15 amino acids. Trimming stripped 4 bases from V and 8 bases from J, with 20 bases between. CDR1 is LNHDA and CDR2 is SQIVND in the germline V gene (reference sequence). This CDR3 reads CASSTSPDLMGGYTF. CDR3 DNA sequence: TGTGCCAGTAGTACAAGCCCGGACCTCATGGGGGGCTACACCTTC.

This clonotype was seen many times. The chain couples TRBV6-2 or TRBV6-3 to TRBJ2-2; 8 positions match TRBD1. Trimming at V came to 5 bases and at J to 4 bases, leaving 6 bases not matched to a gene. This CDR3 is 15 amino acids long. Germline CDR1 and CDR2: MNHEY and SVGEGT. The DNA for the CDR3 is TGTGCCAGCAGTCAGACAGGGGTCGGCACCGGGGAGCTGTTTTTT. As protein: CASSQTGVGTGELFF.

This clonotype was observed at least ten times. V and J are TRBV5-6 and TRBJ2-1; 9 bases line up with TRBD2. The CDR3 sequence is 21 residues long. Trimming at V came to 3 bases and at J to 0 bases, leaving 19 bases not matched to a gene. Germline V CDR1 and CDR2: SGHDT, YYEEEE. The CDR3 sequence: CASSSPGARGGSLISYNEQFF. CDR3 bases: TGTGCCAGCAGCTCCCCGGGGGCGCGGGGGGGTTCCCTTATCTCCTACAATGAGCAGTTCTTC.

This clonotype was seen many times. The CDR3 loop is CASKIGLGTANTGELFF. The CDR3, as DNA: TGTGCCAGCAAGATAGGGCTAGGGACCGCGAACACCGGGGAGCTGTTTTTT. The chain couples TRBV27 to TRBJ2-2; D possibly uses TRBD1 or TRBD2 (5 bases each). This CDR3 contains 17 residues. Germline V gives CDR1 MNHEY, CDR2 SMNVEV (reference sequence). Deletions cut 7 bases from V and 0 bases from J, with 18 bases between.

This clonotype has at least ten counts. V gene TRBV7-8 combines with J gene TRBJ2-2; possibly TRBD2 for D (7 bases). Germline loops: CDR1 SGHVS, CDR2 FQNEAQ. The CDR3 has 19 residues. V was trimmed by 5 bases and J by 4 bases, leaving 26 bases between them. The DNA for the CDR3 is TGTGCCAGCAGCCCCGCAATACGGGCGGGGGCACCCCTCACCGGGGAGCTGTTTTTT. Residues: CASSPAIRAGAPLTGELFF. The whole variable domain, remainder taken from reference TRBV7-8 and TRBJ2-2, is GAGVSQSPRYKVAKRGQDVALRCDPISGHVSLFWYQQALGQGPEFLTYFQNEAQLDKSGLPSDRFFAERPEGSVSTLKIQRTQQEDSAVYLCASSPAIRAGAPLTGELFFGEGSRLTVL.

The table lists this clonotype with many counts. The rearrangement uses TRBV10-3 and TRBJ2-5, with TRBD1 matching 10 bases. The CDR3 contains 13 residues. V shed 7 bases, J shed 5 bases, and the junction held 4 bases outside the gene matches. The germline gives CDR1 ENHRY, CDR2 SYGVKD. The CDR3 nucleotides read TGTGCCATCAATTCGGACAGGGGGGAGACCCAGTACTTC. It translates to CAINSDRGETQYF.

This clonotype came up a few times. CDR3 nucleotide sequence: TGTGCCAGCAGGGAGACAGGTTCTAGCAATCAGCCCCAGCATTTT. It encodes CASRETGSSNQPQHF. The chain employs TRBV2 and TRBJ1-5; tentatively, D is TRBD1 (6 bases). The V end lost 6 bases, the J end lost 0 bases, and 12 bases lay between the germline ends. In germline, CDR1 is SNHLY, CDR2 FYNNEI. The CDR3 length is 15 residues. Variable domain in full (rest from reference TRBV2 and TRBJ1-5): EPEVTQTPSHQVTQMGQEVILRCVPISNHLYFYWYRQILGQKVEFLVSFYNNEISEKSEIFDDQFSVERPDGSNFTLKIRSTKLEDSAMYFCASRETGSSNQPQHFGDGTRLSIL.

There are many counts of this clonotype. The J gene is TRBJ1-2, the V gene TRBV28; 9 nucleotides match TRBD1. Germline-derived CDR1 and CDR2 are MDHEN and SYDVKM. Trimming removed 6 bases from V and 7 bases from J; junction bases left unmatched: 15. The CDR3 sequence is 16 residues long. In nucleotides, the CDR3 is TGTGCCAGCAGCCGCCTTCCGGGACAGGGTATCGGTGGCTACACCTTC. Its translation: CASSRLPGQGIGGYTF.

The sample holds many counts of this clonotype. J is TRBJ1-2 and V is TRBV7-2, with D hard to call. The CDR3 runs 14 residues. The V and J ends lost 1 base and 5 bases respectively, with 11 bases between them. Germline CDR1 reads SGHTA; CDR2 reads FQGNSA. The CDR3 sequence is CASSLEPGLYGYTF. As DNA, the CDR3 is TGTGCCAGCAGCTTAGAACCGGGGTTGTATGGCTACACCTTC.

Many counts were recorded for this clonotype. The rearrangement joins TRBV15 to TRBJ1-1; D is possibly TRBD1 (6 bases). V was cut by 4 bases and J by 6 bases, with 18 bases left in between. The CDR3 length is 15 residues. Germline-derived CDR1 and CDR2 are LNHNV and YYDKDF (reference sequence). The CDR3 nucleotides are TGTGCCACCAGCATCCCTTCGAGCGGGGGCGCTGAAGCTTTCTTT. Amino acid sequence: CATSIPSSGGAEAFF.

This clonotype was recorded at least ten times. This chain connects TRBV7-2 to TRBJ2-7; D gene unclear. The CDR3 length is 14 residues. The V and J ends lost 4 bases and 3 bases respectively, with 13 bases between them. Germline V gene lookup returns CDR1 SGHTA and CDR2 FQGNSA. The CDR3 spells CASSSRKEGYEQYF. CDR3 in DNA: TGTGCCAGCAGCTCCCGAAAGGAAGGCTACGAGCAGTACTTC.

The V call is TRBV7-9, the J call TRBJ1-6; no clear D. Per germline, CDR1 SEHNR and CDR2 FQNEAQ (reference sequence). V was pared by 6 bases and J by 6 bases, with 12 bases between. The CDR3 totals 14 residues. The CDR3 DNA reads as TGTGCCAGCAGTTACGGGGAGGGTAATTCACCCCTCCACTTT. It codes for CASSYGEGNSPLHF.